The present T cell receptor (beta chain) was sequenced within a study of blood T cells in healthy people across ages. For every donor, a draw yielded around 10 milliliters of peripheral blood. For this clonotype: This may come from a read error, since a much larger clone is one base off.

Together with a sample-barcoded 5' primer, a J-beta primer mix was included in a second PCR lasting roughly 6 to 12 cycles. The authors tagged each cDNA molecule using a template-switch adaptor with 12 random nucleotides. TCRdb fed the 5' RACE reads into MiXCR, producing one record per CDR3 protein. This table holds around 2 million distinct CDR3 sequences, around 40% found once. The CDR3 sequence is 15 residues long. Germline V gives CDR1 SGHTA, CDR2 FQGNSA. This sequence joins TRBV7-2 and TRBJ2-1; D is perhaps TRBD1 or TRBD2 (5 bases each). Material: blood. This clonotype was obtained from a human donor in good health. The CDR3 reads CAGSLSRGAYNEQFF. CDR3 in DNA: TGTGCCGGCAGCTTATCTAGGGGAGCATACAATGAGCAGTTCTTC. Full variable domain (outside the CDR3, taken from reference TRBV7-2 and TRBJ2-1): GAGVSQSPSNKVTEKGKDVELRCDPISGHTALYWYRQSLGQGLEFLIYFQGNSAPDKSGLPSDRFSAERTGGSVSTLTIQRTQQEDSAVYLCAGSLSRGAYNEQFFGPGTRLTVL.